This is a list of T cell receptor beta chains from one sample in a study of blood T cell repertoires in COVID-19. Libraries were prepared by immunoSEQ multiplex PCR; TCRdb keeps only in-frame clonotypes and omits some of them. Of just over 650,000 clones listed, 85% to 90% are singletons. Sequenced: peripheral blood. The origin of the receptors is a woman aged 18-35 years with acute or convalescent COVID-19. Both conserved end residues are part of each CDR3. A D gene is named only where the DNA matches it firmly. Part of the rows lack a size; the others show once, few, many or a class for expanded clones.

abundance,len,d_gene,v_gene,j_gene,CDR3nt,CDR3aa
few,15,TRBD1,TRBV18,TRBJ1-1,TGTGCCAGCTCGCCCGAACAGGGGCTGAACACTGAAGCTTTCTTT,CASSPEQGLNTEAFF
-,14,-,TRBV5-1,TRBJ2-2,TGCGCCAGCAGTCGGACAGCGAACACCGGGGAGCTGTTTTTT,CASSRTANTGELFF
-,15,TRBD2,TRBV5-1,TRBJ2-7,TGCGCCAGCAGAACCGGGACTAGCGGGATCTACGAGCAGTACTTC,CASRTGTSGIYEQYF
-,17,-,TRBV7-9,TRBJ1-6,TGTGCCAGCAGCTTAGCAGTGTCGGGGGTAAATAATTCACCCCTCCACTTT,CASSLAVSGVNNSPLHF
-,15,-,TRBV10-1,TRBJ1-1,TGCGCCGTAAAGGGGCGCCGGGCCGGGAACACTGAAGCTTTCTTT,CAVKGRRAGNTEAFF
-,14,-,TRBV6-2/TRBV6-3,TRBJ1-1,TGTGCCAGCAGTTACGGCACAGATTACACTGAAGCTTTCTTT,CASSYGTDYTEAFF
-,13,-,TRBV28,TRBJ2-2,TGTGCCAGCAGAAAACTACGGACCGGGGAGCTGTTTTTT,CASRKLRTGELFF
-,11,-,TRBV20-1,TRBJ1-1,TGCAGTGCTAGACTGCAGAACGAAGCTTTCTTT,CSARLQNEAFF
-,15,-,TRBV24-1,TRBJ2-5,TGTGCCACCAGTGACCAAGACAGTATCCAAGAGACCCAGTACTTC,CATSDQDSIQETQYF
-,14,-,TRBV5-1,TRBJ1-2,TGCGCCAGCAGCCGAGACGACGGAGTCTATGGCTACACCTTC,CASSRDDGVYGYTF
-,16,TRBD2,TRBV11-2,TRBJ2-3,TGTGCCAGCAGCTTACCCTCGGGGGGGAGGTCAGATACGCAGTATTTT,CASSLPSGGRSDTQYF
-,17,-,TRBV7-2,TRBJ1-5,TGTGCCAGCAGCTTAGAGGGGAGGGCAGGGTGGAATCAGCCCCAGCATTTT,CASSLEGRAGWNQPQHF
once,16,-,TRBV18,TRBJ2-1,TGTGCCAGCTCACTCACTCGGGGGGCAAGCAACAATGAGCAGTTCTTC,CASSLTRGASNNEQFF
-,9,-,TRBV3-1/TRBV3-2,TRBJ2-7,TGTGCCAGCGGTAGAGGGCAGTACTTC,CASGRGQYF
-,16,-,TRBV5-5,TRBJ1-2,TGTGCCAGCAGCAAATCAGGCACAGCTACTAACTATGGCTACACCTTC,CASSKSGTATNYGYTF
-,18,-,TRBV7-9,TRBJ1-5,TGTGCCAGCAGCCAAGAATTACGTCCAGGGGTGAGCAATCAGCCCCAGCATTTT,CASSQELRPGVSNQPQHF
once,15,TRBD1,TRBV7-8,TRBJ1-3,TGTGCCAGCAGCCGAGGGACAGGCTCTGGAAACACCATATATTTT,CASSRGTGSGNTIYF
-,14,-,TRBV3-1/TRBV3-2,TRBJ1-4,TGTGCCAGCAGCCAAAGTTCCCGGGGTGAAAAACTGTTTTTT,CASSQSSRGEKLFF
-,14,-,TRBV3-1/TRBV3-2,TRBJ1-1,TGTGCCAGCAGCCAAATGGGGGGGGGCACTGAAGCTTTCTTT,CASSQMGGGTEAFF
-,12,-,TRBV12-3/TRBV12-4,TRBJ1-1,TGTGCCAGCAGTCTACAGGGTCCCCAAGCTTTCTTT,CASSLQGPQAFF
-,16,TRBD1,TRBV7-8,TRBJ1-2,TGTGCCAGCAGCCACCCGGGACAGGGGGCGGGCTATGGCTACACCTTC,CASSHPGQGAGYGYTF
-,13,-,TRBV5-1,TRBJ1-5,TGCGCCAGCAGCCATCCGGGGGATCAGCCCCAGCATTTT,CASSHPGDQPQHF
once,16,-,TRBV27,TRBJ1-3,TGTGCCAGCAGCTACAGATCCCCATACGATGGAAACACCATATATTTT,CASSYRSPYDGNTIYF
-,16,TRBD1,TRBV27,TRBJ1-2,TGTGCCAGCAGTTTATTGTGGACAGGGGCGGACTATGGCTACACCTTC,CASSLLWTGADYGYTF
-,15,TRBD1,TRBV19,TRBJ1-1,TGTGCCAGTAGCGAATCAGACAGGGATTGGACTGAAGCTTTCTTT,CASSESDRDWTEAFF
-,15,-,TRBV6-2/TRBV6-3,TRBJ1-2,TGTGCCAGCAGTTACTCTTTTTTAAATAACTATGGCTACACCTTC,CASSYSFLNNYGYTF
-,15,-,TRBV14,TRBJ2-1,TGTGCCAGCAGCCAACCGAGGTATGGAGGCAATGAGCAGTTCTTC,CASSQPRYGGNEQFF
-,19,-,TRBV3-1/TRBV3-2,TRBJ1-6,TGTGCCAGCAGCCAAGCTAGGTGGGGGGGAGGCTCCTATAATTCACCCCTCCACTTT,CASSQARWGGGSYNSPLHF
-,14,-,TRBV29-1,TRBJ1-3,TGCAGCGCCCTGGGGGGGCTCTCTGGAAACACCATATATTTT,CSALGGLSGNTIYF
-,13,-,TRBV30,TRBJ1-1,TGTGCCTGGAGTGGACAGATGAACACTGAAGCTTTCTTT,CAWSGQMNTEAFF
-,17,TRBD1,TRBV2,TRBJ2-5,TGTGCCAGCAGTGAAGCGGAAAGGGACAGGGGTTCGGAGACCCAGTACTTC,CASSEAERDRGSETQYF
-,15,TRBD1,TRBV5-4,TRBJ2-7,TGTGCCAGCAGCCCGGGACAGGGGTGGGTCTACGAGCAGTACTTC,CASSPGQGWVYEQYF
once,16,-,TRBV3-1/TRBV3-2,TRBJ2-1,TGTGCCAGCAGCCAAGATGTGTTGGACTTAAACAATGAGCAGTTCTTC,CASSQDVLDLNNEQFF
-,13,-,TRBV5-1,TRBJ2-5,TGCGCCAGCAGCCCGCCAGGAAAGGAGACCCAGTACTTC,CASSPPGKETQYF
-,15,-,TRBV5-3,TRBJ2-2,TGTGCCAGAAGCTTCAACGGGGGAGACACCGGGGAGCTGTTTTTT,CARSFNGGDTGELFF
-,16,-,TRBV13,TRBJ1-3,TGTGCCAGCAGCTCATTAGGGAAAGACAGCGGAAACACCATATATTTT,CASSSLGKDSGNTIYF
-,15,-,TRBV5-1,TRBJ1-6,TGCGCCAGCTCAAAAGAGGGAGCTGGAAATTCACCCCTCCACTTT,CASSKEGAGNSPLHF
-,13,-,TRBV5-1,TRBJ1-1,TGCGCCAGCAGCGGGGAAGGGGGCACTGAAGCTTTCTTT,CASSGEGGTEAFF
-,15,-,TRBV27,TRBJ1-2,TGTGCCAGCAGTTCTGGGGGGGGAGACCTCTATGGCTACACCTTC,CASSSGGGDLYGYTF
-,12,-,TRBV4-3,TRBJ2-1,TGCGCCAGCAGCCACCCACACGATGAGCAGTTCTTC,CASSHPHDEQFF
-,11,-,TRBV21-1,TRBJ2-7,TGTGCCAGCGGCCTCCGGGACGAGCAGTACTTC,CASGLRDEQYF
-,16,TRBD1,TRBV19,TRBJ1-2,TGTGCCAGTAGTGAGTGGGACAGGGGGCTGAGGAATGGCTACACCTTC,CASSEWDRGLRNGYTF
-,16,TRBD1,TRBV18,TRBJ1-1,TGTGCCAGCTCACCGGCCCCAGGGGGCTTGGTCACTGAAGCTTTCTTT,CASSPAPGGLVTEAFF
-,14,-,TRBV7-2,TRBJ2-7,TGTGCCAGCAGCTTAGAATTCAGGGACTACGAGCAGTACTTC,CASSLEFRDYEQYF
-,15,-,TRBV6-2/TRBV6-3,TRBJ1-2,TGTGCCAGCAGTTACTCGGAGAGCTCTTCCCATGGCTACACCTTC,CASSYSESSSHGYTF
-,14,-,TRBV14,TRBJ1-2,TGTGCCAGCAGCCAGGAGCGGGGGGTTGGCGGCTACACCTTC,CASSQERGVGGYTF